This TCR beta chain appears in the sequencing data of a study of response to subunit inactivated influenza vaccine. This clonotype was counted a few times. Its antigen is unknown. Germline V gives CDR1 SGHRS, CDR2 YFSETQ. The V end lost 4 bases, the J end lost 0 bases, and 11 bases lay between the germline ends. This CDR3 comprises 15 residues. Study-level findings and limits: Each seasonal influenza vaccination, the authors suggested, recruits few new T cells.

TCRdb re-called the RT-PCR reads through MiXCR, storing one row per CDR3 protein. In the table there are over 150,000 distinct CDR3 sequences, around an eighth of which are singletons. Sequenced here: CD8+ T cells sorted from PBMCs, sampled 5 days after vaccination. The V call is TRBV5-1, the J call TRBJ1-3; unclear D gene. The origin of this receptor is a man in his forties or fifties who received an inactivated influenza vaccine. CDR3 bases: TGCGCCAGCAGCGCCGTCGGCTACTCTGGAAACACCATATATTTT. Translation gives CASSAVGYSGNTIYF.